These 30 T cell receptor beta chains share one sample of origin, sequenced in a study of human T cells and chemical hapten exposure. TCRdb re-derived calls from the RACE reads in MiXCR, one entry per CDR3 protein. Among 300,000 to 450,000 distinct CDR3 sequences listed, approximately 5.1% were seen once. The time point was: pre-sensitization, week 0. The treatment is: therapeutic diphenylcyclopropenone sensitization with weekly scalp DPC. The specimen comprised whole blood, sampled in connection with sensitization to the hapten diphenylcyclopropenone (DPC). These TCRs come from a woman aged 45 to 65 with alopecia areata. Some clones in this sample may be carry-over from other donors' samples.

The chain couples TRBV5-5 to TRBJ1-6, with 8 bases lining up with TRBD1. Germline lookup yields CDR1 SGHKS and CDR2 YYEKEE (reference sequence). The CDR3 sequence is 14 residues long. V lost 0 bases and J lost 9; bases outside the gene matches: 2. The CDR3 DNA reads TGTGCCAGCAGCTTGGCAGGGGGCGGTTCACCCCTCCACTTT. Translation: CASSLAGGGSPLHF.

The sample holds a few counts of this clonotype. The chain is built from TRBV3-1 and TRBJ2-7, with TRBD2 identical over 9 bases. After removal of 3 bases from V and 2 bases from J, the junction contained 8 bases not matched to a gene. The CDR3 has 16 residues. From germline, CDR1 is LGHDT and CDR2 YNNKEL (reference sequence). The CDR3 reads CASSQITKRGAYEQYF. The DNA of the CDR3 is TGTGCCAGCAGCCAGATCACTAAGCGGGGGGCCTACGAGCAGTACTTC.

The table lists this clonotype with a few counts. V is TRBV29-1 and J is TRBJ2-7; D gene ambiguous. Trimming shortened V by 4 bases and J by 2 bases, and 9 bases separated the two germline ends. The CDR3 is 12 residues long. Germline V lookup: CDR1 SQVTM, CDR2 ANQGSEA. The CDR3 region has the DNA TGCAGCGTTGTCATCGACACCTACGAGCAGTACTTC. Amino acids: CSVVIDTYEQYF.

The sample holds many counts of this clonotype. CDR3 residues: CAWSPDSREQYF. The CDR3 DNA follows: TGTGCCTGGAGCCCTGATTCCCGGGAGCAGTACTTC. The chain couples TRBV30 to TRBJ2-7, with D uncertain. Germline V lookup: CDR1 GTSNPN, CDR2 SVGIG (reference sequence). V lost 3 bases, J lost 7 bases, and 13 bases lay in between. The CDR3 is made up of 12 amino acids.

This clonotype was seen at least ten times. The chain joins TRBV3-1 to TRBJ2-5, with 7 nucleotides matching TRBD1. This CDR3 is built from 15 residues. The trim removed 3 bases at V and 2 bases at J, leaving 6 bases unmatched. Per the germline V gene, CDR1 is LGHDT and CDR2 is YNNKEL (reference sequence). This CDR3 is CASSQMGQSQETQYF. In nucleotides, the CDR3 is TGTGCCAGCAGCCAGATGGGACAGTCTCAAGAGACCCAGTACTTC.

Ten or more counts support this clonotype. The chain recombines TRBV18 with TRBJ2-7, with a tentative D call TRBD1 (6 bases). Germline loops: CDR1 KGHSH, CDR2 LQKENI. CDR3 length equals 13 residues. Trimming pared 6 bases from V and 5 bases from J, leaving 14 bases between. CDR3: CASSGGGVNEQYF. The CDR3 nucleotides read TGTGCCAGCTCCGGTGGGGGCGTGAACGAGCAGTACTTC.

Many counts were recorded for this clonotype. The V gene is TRBV29-1, the J gene TRBJ2-3, with a tentative D call TRBD2 (5 bases). The germline V gene has CDR1 SQVTM and CDR2 ANQGSEA. The CDR3 loop spans 15 amino acids. Trimming left V 1 base short and J 0 bases short, with 11 bases between. The CDR3 DNA is TGCAGCGTTGAAGCGGGGAGCTCTAGCACAGATACGCAGTATTTT. Its protein product is CSVEAGSSSTDTQYF.

This clonotype appeared a few times. V gene TRBV4-1 combines with J gene TRBJ1-5; TRBD1 matches 8 bases. V dropped 0 bases and J dropped 6; count of bases not matched to a gene: 4. CDR1 and CDR2 (germline): MGHRA, YSYEKL. The CDR3 contains 15 residues. The CDR3 nucleotides read TGCGCCAGCAGCCAAGAAGGACAGGGTAGTCAGCCCCAGCATTTT. Residues: CASSQEGQGSQPQHF.

This clonotype showed up many times. J is TRBJ2-4 and V is TRBV4-3; the D gene is possibly TRBD1 (6 bases). The CDR3 length is 12 residues. V was trimmed by 0 bases and J by 9 bases, leaving 6 bases between them. Germline V lookup: CDR1 LGHNA, CDR2 YSLEER. This CDR3 reads CASSQEGGIQYF. The CDR3 DNA reads as TGCGCCAGCAGCCAAGAAGGGGGCATTCAGTACTTC.

This clonotype was detected a few times. The chain combines TRBV4-2 with TRBJ2-5, with 8 bases that match TRBD2. With 1 base clipped from V and 5 bases from J, the junction kept 6 bases outside the gene matches. CDR1 and CDR2 (germline): LGHNA, YNFKEQ. This CDR3 has 15 amino acids. CDR3 region: CASSQGAGVTETQYF. For the CDR3, the DNA is TGTGCCAGCAGCCAAGGAGCGGGAGTAACCGAGACCCAGTACTTC.

This clonotype showed up many times. V usage is TRBV12-3 or TRBV12-4 and J usage is TRBJ2-3, with 11 bases identical to TRBD2. The trim removed 6 bases at V and 2 bases at J, leaving 10 bases unmatched. This CDR3 spans 17 amino acids. CDR3 sequence reads: CASSFPLAGGPTDTQYF. In DNA, the CDR3 is TGTGCCAGCAGCTTTCCATTAGCGGGGGGGCCCACAGATACGCAGTATTTT.

This clonotype was seen many times. This chain connects TRBV9 to TRBJ1-6; D is unresolved. The length of the CDR3 is 14 residues. V gave up 0 bases and J gave up 14 bases, with 15 bases separating them. Per germline, CDR1 SGDLS and CDR2 YYNGEE. CDR3 DNA: TGTGCCAGCAGCGTAGGGACGGCCAGCGGGGCCCTCCACTTT. It specifies CASSVGTASGALHF.

The sample holds a few counts of this clonotype. This chain joins TRBV20-1 and TRBJ2-7, with 7 bases matching TRBD2. Germline V gene lookup returns CDR1 DFQATT and CDR2 SNEGSKA (reference sequence). CDR3 length equals 13 residues. Trimming at V came to 4 bases and at J to 5 bases, leaving 8 bases not matched to a gene. The CDR3 DNA sequence: TGCAGTGCTACCGATCCTAGCGGTAACGAGCAGTACTTC. This sequence encodes CSATDPSGNEQYF.

This clonotype came up many times. The chain combines TRBV7-9 with TRBJ2-3; no clear D. The germline CDR1 and CDR2 sequences are SEHNR and FQNEAQ (reference sequence). V was shortened by 0 bases and J by 3 bases, with 10 bases between the two germline ends. This CDR3 region has 15 residues. CDR3 protein: CASSLASGSTDTQYF. CDR3 coding DNA: TGTGCCAGCAGCTTAGCGTCCGGCAGTACAGATACGCAGTATTTT.

This clonotype was counted at least ten times. The chain employs TRBV18 and TRBJ1-1; TRBD1 matches at 10 bases. Per the germline V gene, CDR1 is KGHSH and CDR2 is LQKENI. The length of the CDR3 is 14 residues. Unmatched junction bases numbered 1, after V lost 5 bases and J lost 1 base. The CDR3 is CASSGDRGNTEAFF. The CDR3 DNA sequence: TGTGCCAGCTCAGGGGACAGGGGGAACACTGAAGCTTTCTTT. The full variable domain, with the rest looked up from reference TRBV18 and TRBJ1-1, is NAGVMQNPRHLVRRRGQEARLRCSPMKGHSHVYWYRQLPEEGLKFMVYLQKENIIDESGMPKERFSAEFPKEGPSILRIQQVVRGDSAAYFCASSGDRGNTEAFFGQGTRLTVV.

This clonotype came up a few times. This chain links TRBV6-5 with TRBJ2-7; possible D gene TRBD1, 6 bases. Germline CDR1 is MNHEY and CDR2 is SVGAGI. The CDR3 extends over 16 amino acids. Trimming shortened V by 1 base and J by 5 bases, and 18 bases separated the two germline ends. The CDR3 bases are TGTGCCAGCAGTTACTGGGGGCGCGGTCAATTAGACGAGCAGTACTTC. Translation gives CASSYWGRGQLDEQYF.

This clonotype was found many times. The chain joins TRBV9 to TRBJ1-6; 9 bases align to TRBD1. This CDR3 comprises 16 residues. Germline lookup yields CDR1 SGDLS and CDR2 YYNGEE. The V segment lost 4 bases and the J segment 9 bases; nucleotides outside the gene matches: 11. CDR3 sequence: CASSSTTGTGLSPLHF. CDR3 coding DNA: TGTGCCAGCAGCTCAACTACCGGGACAGGGCTTTCACCCCTCCACTTT.

This clonotype turned up a few times. V usage is TRBV5-4 and J usage is TRBJ1-6, with TRBD1 identical over 7 bases. The J segment lost 7 bases and the V segment lost 1 base, leaving 2 bases of the junction unmatched. CDR1 SGHNT and CDR2 YYREEE come from the germline V gene (reference sequence). This CDR3 region has 14 residues. The CDR3 loop is CASSLTGQNSPLHF. The CDR3 DNA reads TGTGCCAGCAGCTTGACGGGACAGAATTCACCCCTCCACTTT.

In this sample, this clonotype turned up a few times. CDR3 coding DNA: TGTGCCAGCAGCCCGGACAGGTATTACACTGAAGCTTTCTTT. Its protein is CASSPDRYYTEAFF. The chain links TRBV7-9 to TRBJ1-1, with 7 bases fitting TRBD1. This CDR3 contains 14 residues. The junction had 6 bases not matched to a gene; V was cut back by 5 bases and J by 3 bases. Germline assignment: CDR1 SEHNR and CDR2 FQNEAQ (reference sequence).

This clonotype was counted only a few times. This chain uses TRBV11-3 with TRBJ2-2; 12 bases match TRBD1. The germline V gene encodes CDR1 SGHNT and CDR2 YENEEA. This CDR3 is 16 amino acids long. Trimming took 5 bases from V and 4 from J; bases not matched to a gene: 5. The CDR3 is CASSIGTGGFTGELFF. The CDR3 DNA reads as TGTGCCAGCAGCATCGGGACAGGGGGCTTCACCGGGGAGCTGTTTTTT.

This clonotype was detected ten times or more. The J gene is TRBJ1-4, the V gene TRBV10-2, with D maybe TRBD1 (5 bases). This CDR3 region has 13 residues. Trimming shortened V by 10 bases and J by 4 bases, and 13 bases separated the two germline ends. Germline CDR1 and CDR2: WSHSY and SAAADI. CDR3 residues: CATYDGGNEKLFF. CDR3 nucleotide sequence: TGCGCCACCTACGATGGGGGTAATGAAAAACTGTTTTTT.

This clonotype was seen repeatedly, ten times or more. The V call is TRBV28, the J call TRBJ1-1, with D possibly TRBD1 on 5 matching bases. Germline V CDR1 and CDR2: MDHEN, SYDVKM. This CDR3 comprises 15 residues. V dropped 6 bases and J dropped 11 bases, with 25 bases sitting between them. The CDR3 protein is CASRDLQGHEQRAFF. CDR3 DNA: TGTGCCAGCAGGGATCTTCAGGGTCATGAACAAAGGGCTTTCTTT.

This clonotype was seen many times. The rearrangement links TRBV29-1 to TRBJ2-1; TRBD2 matches at 9 bases. CDR1 SQVTM and CDR2 ANQGSEA come from the germline V gene. The junction had 12 bases not matched to a gene; V was cut back by 5 bases and J by 7 bases. The CDR3 has 15 amino acids. CDR3 in DNA: TGCAGCGTTTGGACGGGACTAGCAATAGGTAATGAGCAGTTCTTC. It codes for CSVWTGLAIGNEQFF.

Ten or more counts support this clonotype. The chain has TRBV24-1 and TRBJ2-1, with a possible D match to TRBD2 (6 bases). In germline, CDR1 is KGHDR, CDR2 SFDVKD. The CDR3 is 12 amino acids. Trimming cost V 3 bases and J 9 bases, with 8 bases left between them. Written as DNA, the CDR3 is TGTGCCACCAGTGATCTGACTAGTGAGCAGTTCTTC. Translating it yields CATSDLTSEQFF.

This clonotype has just a few counts. The chain has TRBV2 and TRBJ1-2; D is unclear. The V and J ends lost 7 bases and 7 bases respectively, with 19 bases between them. The CDR3 consists of 14 residues. Germline loops: CDR1 SNHLY, CDR2 FYNNEI. DNA of the CDR3: TGTGCCAGCATCTCCCAGGATAGCTATTTTGGCTACACCTTC. Residues: CASISQDSYFGYTF. The full variable domain, its missing parts supplied by reference TRBV2 and TRBJ1-2, is EPEVTQTPSHQVTQMGQEVILRCVPISNHLYFYWYRQILGQKVEFLVSFYNNEISEKSEIFDDQFSVERPDGSNFTLKIRSTKLEDSAMYFCASISQDSYFGYTFGSGTRLTVV.

This clonotype has a handful of counts. V is TRBV11-3 and J is TRBJ2-1, with 7 bases lining up with TRBD2. Germline trimming cut 4 bases from V and 5 bases from J; bases unmatched to any gene: 8. The germline CDR1 and CDR2 sequences are SGHNT and YENEEA. This CDR3 has 15 amino acids. CDR3 protein: CASSSAGRGNNEQFF. CDR3 coding DNA: TGTGCCAGCAGCTCCGCAGGGCGGGGGAACAATGAGCAGTTCTTC.

Concerning this clonotype itself: Since a much larger clone is just one base distant, this may be a read error. This chain uses TRBV12-3 or TRBV12-4 with TRBJ2-7; 9 positions match TRBD1. V trimming: 4 bases; J trimming: 2 bases; junction bases outside the gene matches: 12. This CDR3 has 17 residues. CDR3 coding DNA: TGTGCCAGCAGTTCCCCGGGACAGGGTTACCCCCCCTACGAGCAGTACTTC. Protein sequence: CASSSPGQGYPPYEQYF.

This clonotype was detected a few times. The rearrangement joins TRBV6-1 to TRBJ2-7, with TRBD1 matching over 8 bases. Trimming cost V 7 bases and J 2 bases; bases outside gene matches: 10. The germline CDR1 and CDR2 sequences are MNHNS and SASEGT. This CDR3 is 15 amino acids long. CDR3 sequence: CASNRGTGGTYEQYF. For the CDR3, the DNA is TGTGCCAGCAACCGGGGAACAGGGGGTACCTACGAGCAGTACTTC.

This clonotype was detected ten times or more. The chain links TRBV2 to TRBJ1-6; D might be TRBD1 (5 bases). V lost 5 bases to trimming and J lost 5 bases, with 16 bases between them. CDR3 length: 16 residues. Germline V gene lookup returns CDR1 SNHLY and CDR2 FYNNEI. The CDR3 reads CASSSRGIANNSPLHF. The DNA of the CDR3 is TGTGCCAGCAGTTCTCGGGGGATAGCAAATAATTCACCCCTCCACTTT.

This clonotype was seen more than once but under ten times. This chain links TRBV7-6 with TRBJ1-6, with a weak D call TRBD1 (6 bases). Trimming took 0 bases from V and 10 from J, leaving 10 bases between them. This CDR3 comprises 14 residues. The germline gives CDR1 SGHVS, CDR2 FNYEAQ. The CDR3 sequence is CASSLAQGGSPLHF. For the CDR3, the DNA is TGTGCCAGCAGCTTAGCACAGGGAGGATCACCCCTCCACTTT.